This T cell receptor beta chain was sequenced in a study of technical replicates of blood from several donors listed by TCRdb under 2017. As regards this clone: Its antigen is still unknown. No qualities accompany the bases; no much larger clone lies one base away.

Library creation used the immunoSEQ multiplex PCR assay. The table was pulled from immuneACCESS by TCRdb, which kept in-frame rearrangements only. Such tables lose some clones; where checked, under half of the loss comes from unresolved V genes, and the rest has no known cause. This sample lists about 75,000 clones; nearly 98% were detected once. Around 0.3% of the sample rests with the top ten. Counted from cysteine to phenylalanine, this CDR3 has 15 amino acids. The kept DNA is CDR3 alone, 45 bases in frame from the first base. At the junction V is shortened by 1 base and J by 4 bases, with 13 bases in between. CDR1 is given as SEHNR and CDR2 as FQNEAQ, both from the germline V gene (reference sequence).

Sequencing was done on a sample of T cells isolated from PBMCs. The TCR was taken from a human donor in good health. The sequence is built from TRBV7-9 and TRBJ1-2; 5 matching bases give a weak D call of TRBD1. The CDR3 protein is CASSLDGGLSYGYTF. The DNA sequence is TGTGCCAGCAGCTTAGATGGGGGACTTAGCTATGGCTACACCTTC.